The 7 T cell receptor beta chains reported below all come from one sample, sequenced in a study of blood T cell repertoires in COVID-19 (dated by TCRdb to between 2020 and 2021). The library relied on the immunoSEQ multiplex PCR assay. TCRdb holds this immuneACCESS table with in-frame rearrangements only. Some clones are missing; in checked studies, unresolved V genes explain under half, and the rest has no known cause. In all, the sample holds around 100,000 clones, and 80% to 90% of those were seen once. The top ten constitute 32% of the sample. The sample comprised peripheral blood. The receptors stem from a woman over 75 with acute or convalescent COVID-19.

This clone was detected only once. The chain recombines TRBV29-1 with TRBJ2-3; 7 bases agree with TRBD1. Per germline, CDR1 SQVTM and CDR2 ANQGSEA. CDR3 length equals 16 residues. The ends lost 4 bases at V and 3 bases at J; junction bases unmatched: 13. CDR3 loop: CSVVDPKQGSTDTQYF. The DNA for the CDR3 is TGCAGCGTTGTCGACCCGAAACAGGGGTCGACAGATACGCAGTATTTT.

The rearrangement links TRBV28 to TRBJ1-2, with D unresolved. CDR3 length: 14 residues. The V gene's germline CDR1 is MDHEN and CDR2 SYDVKM. V was cut by 7 bases and J by 1 base, with 13 bases left in between. For the CDR3, the DNA is TGTGCCAGCACCATAAGTGGCAGTAACTATGGCTACACCTTC. Protein sequence: CASTISGSNYGYTF.

This chain connects TRBV5-6 to TRBJ2-3; no firm D call. V dropped 2 bases and J dropped 5 bases, with 9 bases sitting between them. Germline V gene sequence: CDR1 SGHDT, CDR2 YYEEEE. This CDR3 is 13 amino acids long. The CDR3 DNA reads as TGTGCCAGCAGCTTTTCAGGTCGAGATACGCAGTATTTT. Amino acid sequence: CASSFSGRDTQYF. Full variable domain (remainder filled in from reference TRBV5-6 and TRBJ2-3): DAGVTQSPTHLIKTRGQQVTLRCSPKSGHDTVSWYQQALGQGPQFIFQYYEEEERQRGNFPDRFSGHQFPNYSSELNVNALLLGDSALYLCASSFSGRDTQYFGPGTRLTVL.

The chain carries TRBV7-3 and TRBJ1-1; TRBD1 aligns across 7 bases. The CDR3 covers 12 residues. Germline CDR1 SGHTA, CDR2 FQGTGA. The junction had 13 bases not matched to a gene; V was cut back by 10 bases and J by 11 bases. This chain's CDR3 is CAKPWTGPEAFF. The DNA of the CDR3 is TGTGCCAAGCCCTGGACAGGCCCGGAGGCTTTCTTT.

In its sample, this clone was seen once. The V and J genes are TRBV7-2 and TRBJ1-4; no clear D. The CDR3 is 15 amino acids. V lost 2 bases to trimming and J lost 7 bases, with 14 bases between them. Germline V gene sequence: CDR1 SGHTA, CDR2 FQGNSA. CDR3 sequence reads: CASSLSLSSGEKLFF. The DNA for the CDR3 is TGTGCCAGCAGCTTATCTTTGTCGTCAGGTGAAAAACTGTTTTTT. Looking up the rest from reference TRBV7-2 and TRBJ1-4 gives the full variable domain: GAGVSQSPSNKVTEKGKDVELRCDPISGHTALYWYRQSLGQGLEFLIYFQGNSAPDKSGLPSDRFSAERTGGSVSTLTIQRTQQEDSAVYLCASSLSLSSGEKLFFGSGTQLSVL.

This chain joins TRBV12-5 and TRBJ1-2, with 9 positions matching TRBD1. This CDR3 region has 13 residues. Germline V gene lookup returns CDR1 LGHNT and CDR2 FRNRAP. Germline trimming cut 5 bases from V and 8 bases from J; bases unmatched to any gene: 6. CDR3 sequence: CASGGDRGWGYTF. The CDR3 coding sequence is TGTGCTAGTGGTGGCGACAGGGGGTGGGGCTACACCTTC.

V gene TRBV7-9 combines with J gene TRBJ1-2; D may be TRBD1 (6 bases). From germline, CDR1 is SEHNR and CDR2 FQNEAQ (reference sequence). This CDR3 contains 17 residues. With 5 bases removed from V and 0 bases from J, the gap between germline ends came to 19 bases. In nucleotides, the CDR3 is TGTGCCAGCAGCCCGCCGGCCCCTGGACAGACTAACTATGGCTACACCTTC. Protein product: CASSPPAPGQTNYGYTF.